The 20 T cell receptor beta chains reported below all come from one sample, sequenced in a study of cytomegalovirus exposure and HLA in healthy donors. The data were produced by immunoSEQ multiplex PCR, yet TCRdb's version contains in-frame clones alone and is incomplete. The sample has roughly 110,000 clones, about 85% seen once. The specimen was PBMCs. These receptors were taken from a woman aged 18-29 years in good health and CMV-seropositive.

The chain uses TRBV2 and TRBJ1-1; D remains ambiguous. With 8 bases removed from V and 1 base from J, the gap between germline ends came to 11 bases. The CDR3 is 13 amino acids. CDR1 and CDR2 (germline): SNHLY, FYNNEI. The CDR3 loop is CASLRLRNTEAFF. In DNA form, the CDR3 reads TGTGCCAGCCTCCGACTGAGGAACACTGAAGCTTTCTTT. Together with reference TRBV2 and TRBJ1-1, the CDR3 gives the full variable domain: EPEVTQTPSHQVTQMGQEVILRCVPISNHLYFYWYRQILGQKVEFLVSFYNNEISEKSEIFDDQFSVERPDGSNFTLKIRSTKLEDSAMYFCASLRLRNTEAFFGQGTRLTVV.

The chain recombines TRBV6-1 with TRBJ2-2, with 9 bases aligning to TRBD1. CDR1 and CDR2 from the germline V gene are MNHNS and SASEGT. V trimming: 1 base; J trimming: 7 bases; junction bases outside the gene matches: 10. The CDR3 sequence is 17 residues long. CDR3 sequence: CASSEDRTGALNGELFF. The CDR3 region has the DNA TGTGCCAGCAGTGAAGACCGGACAGGGGCTCTTAACGGGGAGCTGTTTTTT.

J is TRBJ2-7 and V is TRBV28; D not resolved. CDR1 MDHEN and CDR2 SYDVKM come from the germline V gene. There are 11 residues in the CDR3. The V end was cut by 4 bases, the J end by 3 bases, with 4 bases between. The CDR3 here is CASSSGYEQYF. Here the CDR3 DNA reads TGTGCCAGCAGTTCAGGCTACGAGCAGTACTTC.

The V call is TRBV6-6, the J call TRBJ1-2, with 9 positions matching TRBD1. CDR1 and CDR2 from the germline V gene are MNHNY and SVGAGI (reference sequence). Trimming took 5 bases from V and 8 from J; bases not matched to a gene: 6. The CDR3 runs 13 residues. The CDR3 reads CASSRDRVGGYTF. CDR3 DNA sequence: TGTGCCAGCAGTCGGGACAGGGTTGGAGGCTACACCTTC.

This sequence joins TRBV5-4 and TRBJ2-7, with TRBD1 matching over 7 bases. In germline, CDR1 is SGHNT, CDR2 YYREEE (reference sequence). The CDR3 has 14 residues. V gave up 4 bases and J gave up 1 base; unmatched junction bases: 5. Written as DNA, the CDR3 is TGTGCCAGCAGCCTTATGGACAGGTCCTACGAGCAGTACTTC. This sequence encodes CASSLMDRSYEQYF.

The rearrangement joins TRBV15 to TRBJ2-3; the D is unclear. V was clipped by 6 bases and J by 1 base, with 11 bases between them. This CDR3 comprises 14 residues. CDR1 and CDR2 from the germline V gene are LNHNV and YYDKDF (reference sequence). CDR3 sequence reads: CATSEAAGTDTQYF. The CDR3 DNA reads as TGTGCCACCAGTGAAGCCGCCGGCACAGATACGCAGTATTTT. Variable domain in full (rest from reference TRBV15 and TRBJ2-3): DAMVIQNPRYQVTQFGKPVTLSCSQTLNHNVMYWYQQKSSQAPKLLFHYYDKDFNNEADTPDNFQSRRPNTSFCFLDIRSPGLGDTAMYLCATSEAAGTDTQYFGPGTRLTVL.

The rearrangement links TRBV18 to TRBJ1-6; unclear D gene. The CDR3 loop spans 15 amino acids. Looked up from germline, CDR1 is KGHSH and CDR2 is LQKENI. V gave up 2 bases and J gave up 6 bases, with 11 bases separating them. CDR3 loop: CASSPGQVRNSPLHF. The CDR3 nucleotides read TGTGCCAGCTCACCAGGTCAAGTGCGTAATTCACCCCTCCACTTT.

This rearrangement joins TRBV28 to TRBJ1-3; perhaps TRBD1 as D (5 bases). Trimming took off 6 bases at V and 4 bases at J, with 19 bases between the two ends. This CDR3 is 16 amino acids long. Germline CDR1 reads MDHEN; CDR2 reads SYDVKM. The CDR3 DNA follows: TGTGCCAGCAGATTCCCCACCGGGGGAGTGGGAAACACCATATATTTT. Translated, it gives CASRFPTGGVGNTIYF.

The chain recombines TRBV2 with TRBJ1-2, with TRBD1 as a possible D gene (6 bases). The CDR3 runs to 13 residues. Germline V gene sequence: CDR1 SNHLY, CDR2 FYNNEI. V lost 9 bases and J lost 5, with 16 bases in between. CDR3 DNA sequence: TGTGCCAGTCAGGTCCGCAGGGGTTATGGCTACACCTTC. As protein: CASQVRRGYGYTF.

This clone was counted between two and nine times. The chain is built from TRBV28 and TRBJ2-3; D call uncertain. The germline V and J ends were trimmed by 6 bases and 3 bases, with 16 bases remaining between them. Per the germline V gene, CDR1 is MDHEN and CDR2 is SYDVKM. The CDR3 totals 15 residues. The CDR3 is CASRSDETSTDTQYF. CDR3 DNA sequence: TGTGCCAGCAGGTCCGACGAGACTTCGACAGATACGCAGTATTTT.

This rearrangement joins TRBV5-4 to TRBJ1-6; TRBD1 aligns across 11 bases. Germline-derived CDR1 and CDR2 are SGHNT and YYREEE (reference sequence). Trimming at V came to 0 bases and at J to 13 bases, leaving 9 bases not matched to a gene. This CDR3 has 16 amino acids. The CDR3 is CASSLGAGTGGSPLHF. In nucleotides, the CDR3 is TGTGCCAGCAGCTTGGGGGCCGGGACAGGGGGATCCCCCCTCCACTTT. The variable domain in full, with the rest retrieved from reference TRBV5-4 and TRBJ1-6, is ETGVTQSPTHLIKTRGQQVTLRCSSQSGHNTVSWYQQALGQGPQFIFQYYREEENGRGNFPPRFSGLQFPNYSSELNVNALELDDSALYLCASSLGAGTGGSPLHFGNGTRLTVT.

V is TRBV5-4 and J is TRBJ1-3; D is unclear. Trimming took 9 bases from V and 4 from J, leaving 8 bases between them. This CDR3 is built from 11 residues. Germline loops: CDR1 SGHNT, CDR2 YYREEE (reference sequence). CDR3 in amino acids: CAIHYGNTIYF. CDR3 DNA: TGTGCCATACATTACGGAAACACCATATATTTT.

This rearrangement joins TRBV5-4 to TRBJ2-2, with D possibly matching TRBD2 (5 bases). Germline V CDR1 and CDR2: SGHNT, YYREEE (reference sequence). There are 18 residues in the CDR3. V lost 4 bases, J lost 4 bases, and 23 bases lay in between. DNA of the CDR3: TGTGCCAGCAGCGTAAGCTGGCCGGGGTTGAGGCCCACCGGGGAGCTGTTTTTT. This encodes CASSVSWPGLRPTGELFF.

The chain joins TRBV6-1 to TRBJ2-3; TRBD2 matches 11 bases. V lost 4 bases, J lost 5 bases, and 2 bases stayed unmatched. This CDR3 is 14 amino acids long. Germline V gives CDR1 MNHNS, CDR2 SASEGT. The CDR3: CASSVAGGRDTQYF. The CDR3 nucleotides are TGTGCCAGCAGTGTAGCGGGGGGGCGAGATACGCAGTATTTT.

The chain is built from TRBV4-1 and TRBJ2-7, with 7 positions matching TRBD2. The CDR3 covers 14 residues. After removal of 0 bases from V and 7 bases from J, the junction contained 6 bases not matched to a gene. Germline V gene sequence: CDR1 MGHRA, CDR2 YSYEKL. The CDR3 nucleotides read TGCGCCAGCAGCCAAGAGGGGGGGGACCGGGAGCAGTACTTC. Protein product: CASSQEGGDREQYF.

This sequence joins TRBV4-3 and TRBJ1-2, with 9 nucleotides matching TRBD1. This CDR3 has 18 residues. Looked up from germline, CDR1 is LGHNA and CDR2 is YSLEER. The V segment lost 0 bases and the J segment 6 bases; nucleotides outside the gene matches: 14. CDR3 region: CASSQDRDRDSSSHGYTF. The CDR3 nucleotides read TGCGCCAGCAGCCAAGACCGGGACAGGGATTCCTCGTCTCATGGCTACACCTTC.

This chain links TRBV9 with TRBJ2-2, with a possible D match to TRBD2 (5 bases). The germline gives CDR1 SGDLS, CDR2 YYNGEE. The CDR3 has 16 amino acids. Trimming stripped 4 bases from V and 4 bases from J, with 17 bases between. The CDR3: CASSTPQGEGTGELFF. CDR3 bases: TGTGCCAGCAGCACCCCGCAAGGAGAGGGCACCGGGGAGCTGTTTTTT.

CDR3 nucleotide sequence: TGTGCCAGCAGTCCAGGGTACAATCAGCCCCAGCATTTT. This encodes CASSPGYNQPQHF. The chain is built from TRBV5-6 and TRBJ1-5, with TRBD1 as a possible D gene (5 bases). Germline lookup yields CDR1 SGHDT and CDR2 YYEEEE. The CDR3 extends over 13 amino acids. V was shortened by 5 bases and J by 3 bases, with 9 bases between the two germline ends.

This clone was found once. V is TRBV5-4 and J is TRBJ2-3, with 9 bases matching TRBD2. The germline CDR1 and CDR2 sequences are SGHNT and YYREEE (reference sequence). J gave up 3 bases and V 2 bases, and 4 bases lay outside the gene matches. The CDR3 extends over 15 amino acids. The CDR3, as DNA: TGTGCCAGCAGCTTAATTGCGGGGGGGACAGATACGCAGTATTTT. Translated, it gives CASSLIAGGTDTQYF.

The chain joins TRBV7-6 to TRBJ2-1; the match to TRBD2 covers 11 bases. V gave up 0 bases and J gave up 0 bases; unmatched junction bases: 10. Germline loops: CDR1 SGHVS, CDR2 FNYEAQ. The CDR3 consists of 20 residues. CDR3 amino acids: CASSLAAPETSGVSYNEQFF. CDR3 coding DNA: TGTGCCAGCAGCTTAGCCGCCCCCGAGACTAGCGGGGTCTCCTACAATGAGCAGTTCTTC.